These 19 T cell receptor beta chains came from one sample sequenced in a study of TET2 disruption in CD19-targeted CAR T cells. Treatment reported: autologous CTL019 cells: CD19 CAR with 4-1BB and CD3 zeta domains. The table came from immunoSEQ multiplex PCR; TCRdb's copy has only in-frame clones and leaves some out. The listing contains more than 25,000 clones. These receptors have no identified antigens. The source material was CD8- CAR+ T cells sorted from cultured blood T cells, sampled for CD19 CAR T cell therapy. The subset here: CD8-negative CAR-positive T cells from the infusion product. Receptors were obtained from a man between 65 and 79 years old with chronic lymphocytic leukemia.

Concerning this clone itself: The read finishes 3 residues shy of the CDR3 end, and the germline J gene is used to complete it. This chain connects TRBV29-1 to TRBJ1-2, with 12 positions matching TRBD1. The germline CDR1 and CDR2 sequences are SQVTM and ANQGSEA. This CDR3 is built from 15 residues. Trimming took 1 base from V and 7 from J; bases not matched to a gene: 7. The CDR3 bases that were read are TGCAGCGTTGAAGGCGGGGGACAGGGGGCGACTGGC. Translating it yields CSVEGGGQGATG. The complete CDR3 sequence is CSVEGGGQGATGYTF.

Note on this clone: A junction end diverges from the germline sequence, so it may reflect a read error. This same CDR3 is encoded by further DNA sequences in the sample. This CDR3 is CASSPPQGRGSGNTIYF. The DNA read from the CDR3 is TGTGCCAGCTCACCACCACAGGGAAGGGGCTCTGGAAACACT. V is TRBV18 and J is TRBJ1-3; TRBD1 might be the D (6 bases). The DNA ends 3 residues before the CDR3 does, and the rest of the CDR3 is filled in from the germline J gene. The CDR3 is 17 residues long. In germline, CDR1 is KGHSH, CDR2 LQKENI.

Of note for this clone: The read stops 3 residues short of the end of the CDR3; the missing end is completed from the germline J gene. The chain couples TRBV5-1 to TRBJ2-1, with D maybe TRBD1 (6 bases). Germline V gene sequence: CDR1 SGHRS, CDR2 YFSETQ. V shed 0 bases and J shed 2 bases, with 6 bases lying between them. The CDR3 runs 14 residues. CDR3 sequence: CASSLGGPYNEQFF. The covered CDR3 bases are TGCGCCAGCAGCTTGGGGGGGCCCTACAATGAG.

A remark on this clone: The sequence runs out 3 residues before the end of the CDR3; the remainder is reconstructed from the germline J gene. This chain links TRBV18 with TRBJ2-4; D is unclear. Germline V gene sequence: CDR1 KGHSH, CDR2 LQKENI. This CDR3 has 15 residues. The CDR3 is CASSPQITSIDGQYF. The covered CDR3 bases are TGTGCCAGCTCACCACAGATAACATCGATCGATGGT.

As regards this clone: With the read ending 3 residues before the CDR3 end, the germline J gene is used to fill in that end. The chain joins TRBV5-5 to TRBJ2-2, with TRBD1 matching 7 bases. The CDR3 runs 15 residues. CDR1 and CDR2 from the germline V gene are SGHKS and YYEKEE (reference sequence). The junction had 1 base not matched to a gene; V was cut back by 2 bases and J by 0 bases. The CDR3 DNA, read in part, is TGTGCCAGCAGCTTCGGGACAGCGAACACCGGGGAG. This codes for CASSFGTANTGE. The complete CDR3 reads CASSFGTANTGELFF.

A note on this clone: The read ends 3 residues before the CDR3 terminus; that terminus is restored from the germline J gene. The chain combines TRBV12-3 or TRBV12-4 with TRBJ1-4; 9 positions agree with TRBD1. CDR3 length: 14 residues. V shed 7 bases and J 6 bases; nucleotides not matched to a gene: 6. The sequenced CDR3 bases are TGTGCCAGCACCCGCGGGACAGGGTATGAAAAA. It yields the protein CASTRGTGYEK. The CDR3 as a whole reads CASTRGTGYEKLFF.

Remarks on this clone: Read coverage stops 3 residues before the CDR3 terminus; the germline J gene supplies the remainder. V is TRBV28 and J is TRBJ1-4; 8 bases are shared with TRBD1. Germline CDR1 and CDR2: MDHEN and SYDVKM. Trimming at V came to 6 bases and at J to 3 bases, leaving 6 bases not matched to a gene. The length of the CDR3 is 15 residues. CDR3 bases read: TGTGCCAGCAGACTCACAGGGGGGCCTAATGAAAAA. Translating gives CASRLTGGPNEK. The full CDR3 protein reads CASRLTGGPNEKLFF. Drawing the rest from reference TRBV28 and TRBJ1-4, the complete variable domain is DVKVTQSSRYLVKRTGEKVFLECVQDMDHENMFWYRQDPGLGLRLIYFSYDVKMKEKGDIPEGYSVSREKKERFSLILESASTNQTSMYLCASRLTGGPNEKLFFGSGTQLSVL.

As regards this clone: The CDR3 is cut off 3 residues early in the read; its end comes from the germline J gene. This CDR3 is also generated by other DNA sequences in the sample. The rearrangement uses TRBV5-8 and TRBJ1-4, with 8 bases matching TRBD1. V dropped 0 bases and J dropped 8; count of bases not matched to a gene: 6. Germline CDR1 SGHTS, CDR2 YDEGEE. This CDR3 contains 15 residues. The DNA read from the CDR3 is TGTGCCAGCAGCTTGGCCAGGACAGGGCCCGAAAAA. Its protein is CASSLARTGPEK. The full-length CDR3 reads as CASSLARTGPEKLFF.

The sequenced CDR3 bases are TGTGCCAGCAGCTTGTGGGCACCGAACACTGAA. Translating gives CASSLWAPNTE. The full CDR3 protein reads CASSLWAPNTEAFF. This chain joins TRBV5-8 and TRBJ1-1; no firm D call. Read data end 3 residues before the CDR3 end; the end is taken from the germline J gene. Deletions cut 1 base from V and 1 base from J, with 8 bases between. Germline values: CDR1 SGHTS, CDR2 YDEGEE. This CDR3 contains 14 residues.

A note on this clone: The read is 3 residues too short to cover the CDR3 end, so that end is filled in from the germline J gene. The chain has TRBV12-3 or TRBV12-4 and TRBJ1-2; no clear D gene. CDR3 size: 13 residues. The covered CDR3 bases are TGTGCCAGCACCTTAGGAGCGGGGAGAGGC. It codes for CASTLGAGRG. The full CDR3 is CASTLGAGRGYTF.

About this clone: The CDR3 end lies 3 residues beyond the end of the read and is filled in from the germline J gene. The V call is TRBV5-1, the J call TRBJ2-3, with a possible D match to TRBD2 (5 bases). Trimming took off 4 bases at V and 1 base at J, with 10 bases between the two ends. The CDR3 runs 14 residues. Germline lookup yields CDR1 SGHRS and CDR2 YFSETQ. The DNA read from the CDR3 is TGCGCCAGCAGCCCTGGACTTGGCACAGATACG. Protein: CASSPGLGTDT. The whole CDR3 sequence is CASSPGLGTDTQYF.

Details on this clone: The CDR3 extends 3 residues past the end of the read, so its final part is completed from the germline J gene. V gene TRBV19 combines with J gene TRBJ2-4; the D gene is possibly TRBD1 (6 bases). The germline V gene encodes CDR1 LNHDA and CDR2 SQIVND (reference sequence). Trimming took 1 base from V and 2 from J, leaving 15 bases between them. CDR3 size: 17 residues. Incomplete CDR3 DNA: TGTGCCAGTAGTATAGGGTCCATCCAGGGGACCAAAAACATT. Residues: CASSIGSIQGTKNI. The whole CDR3 sequence is CASSIGSIQGTKNIQYF.

To note about this clone: The read falls 3 residues short of the CDR3 end, and the missing part is taken from the germline J gene. The V call is TRBV20-1, the J call TRBJ2-4; 7 bases match TRBD1. In germline, CDR1 is DFQATT, CDR2 SNEGSKA (reference sequence). CDR3 length: 19 residues. Here the CDR3 reads CSARDVLFDRAGLTETQYF. The DNA read from the CDR3 is TGCAGTGCTAGAGATGTCCTCTTCGACAGGGCCGGGTTAACAGAGACT.

Worth noting for this clone: The CDR3 extends 3 residues past the end of the read, so its final part is completed from the germline J gene. The chain carries TRBV18 and TRBJ2-4; 9 bases are shared with TRBD1. The germline CDR1 and CDR2 sequences are KGHSH and LQKENI. The CDR3 is 15 amino acids. The sequenced CDR3 bases are TGTGCCAGCTCTCGCGACAGGGGGGTCGCGTATGGT. Protein: CASSRDRGVAYG. In full, the CDR3 reads CASSRDRGVAYGQYF.

Points on this clone: The CDR3 goes on 3 residues after the read ends, and that part is filled in from the germline J gene. This rearrangement joins TRBV9 to TRBJ2-3; no definite D call. Trimming removed 2 bases at V and 3 bases at J, with 16 bases between. CDR1 is SGDLS and CDR2 is YYNGEE in the germline V gene. The CDR3 is made up of 16 amino acids. CDR3 loop: CASSVGDPTNTDTQYF. CDR3 DNA, as far as it was read: TGTGCCAGCAGCGTTGGCGACCCTACTAATACAGATACG. Combining the CDR3 with reference TRBV9 and TRBJ2-3 gives the whole variable domain DSGVTQTPKHLITATGQRVTLRCSPRSGDLSVYWYQQSLDQGLQFLIQYYNGEERAKGNILERFSAQQFPDLHSELNLSSLELGDSALYFCASSVGDPTNTDTQYFGPGTRLTVL.

In the case of this clone: The read falls 3 residues short of the CDR3 end, and the missing part is taken from the germline J gene. The J gene is TRBJ2-7, the V gene TRBV7-3; TRBD1 matches 11 bases. After removal of 2 bases from V and 4 bases from J, the junction contained 4 bases not matched to a gene. Germline V CDR1 and CDR2: SGHTA, FQGTGA. The CDR3 extends over 15 amino acids. Partial CDR3 DNA: TGTGCCAGCAGCTTACAAGGGACAGGGGGGTACGAG. It encodes CASSLQGTGGYE. The full CDR3 reads CASSLQGTGGYEQYF.

Note on this clone: The read is 3 residues too short to cover the CDR3 end, so that end is filled in from the germline J gene. The V and J genes are TRBV10-3 and TRBJ1-2; the D is unclear. The germline gives CDR1 ENHRY, CDR2 SYGVKD. The CDR3 consists of 14 residues. CDR3 DNA, as far as it was read: TGTGCCATCAGTGACCCTAGGATCTACTACGAC. This sequence encodes CAISDPRIYYD. The complete CDR3 protein is CAISDPRIYYDYTF.

In the case of this clone: The read finishes 3 residues shy of the CDR3 end, and the germline J gene is used to complete it. The chain employs TRBV13 and TRBJ2-7, with D maybe TRBD2 (6 bases). The germline V gene has CDR1 PRHDT and CDR2 FYEKMQ (reference sequence). Trimming shortened V by 4 bases and J by 0 bases, and 13 bases separated the two germline ends. The CDR3 contains 15 residues. The CDR3 spells CASSSLQDYSYEQYF. The sequenced CDR3 bases are TGTGCCAGCAGCTCGCTCCAGGACTACTCCTACGAG.

To note about this clone: With the read ending 3 residues before the CDR3 end, the germline J gene is used to fill in that end. The J gene is TRBJ1-4, the V gene TRBV10-3; D possibly corresponds to TRBD1 (6 bases). V lost 2 bases, J lost 5 bases, and 9 bases lay in between. In germline, CDR1 is ENHRY, CDR2 SYGVKD. The CDR3 runs to 14 residues. The CDR3 loop reads CAISEGQRNEKLFF. Incomplete CDR3 DNA: TGTGCCATCAGTGAGGGACAGAGAAATGAAAAA.